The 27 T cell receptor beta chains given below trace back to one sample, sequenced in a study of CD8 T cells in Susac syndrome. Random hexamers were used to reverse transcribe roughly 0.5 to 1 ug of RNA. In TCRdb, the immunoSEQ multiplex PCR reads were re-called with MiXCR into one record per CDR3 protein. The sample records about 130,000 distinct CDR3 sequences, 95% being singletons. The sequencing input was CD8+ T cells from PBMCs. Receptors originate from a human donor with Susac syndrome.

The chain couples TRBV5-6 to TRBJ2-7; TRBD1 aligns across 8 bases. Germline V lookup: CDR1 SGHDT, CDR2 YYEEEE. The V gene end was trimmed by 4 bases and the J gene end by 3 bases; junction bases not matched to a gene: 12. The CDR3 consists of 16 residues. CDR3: CASSPGGQGANYEQYF. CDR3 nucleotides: TGTGCCAGCAGCCCTGGTGGTCAGGGGGCTAACTACGAGCAGTACTTC.

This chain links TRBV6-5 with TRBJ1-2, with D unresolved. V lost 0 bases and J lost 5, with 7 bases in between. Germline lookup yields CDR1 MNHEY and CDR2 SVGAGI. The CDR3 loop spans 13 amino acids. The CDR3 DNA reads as TGTGCCAGCAGTTACTCGAACCGTTATGGCTACACCTTC. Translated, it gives CASSYSNRYGYTF.

The CDR3 is CASSREGVYEQYF. The CDR3 DNA reads as TGTGCCAGCAGCCGCGAGGGTGTGTACGAGCAGTACTTC. The chain carries TRBV7-9 and TRBJ2-7, with D perhaps TRBD2 (5 bases). CDR1 SEHNR and CDR2 FQNEAQ come from the germline V gene (reference sequence). Trimming cost V 5 bases and J 4 bases, with 12 bases left between them. CDR3 length equals 13 residues.

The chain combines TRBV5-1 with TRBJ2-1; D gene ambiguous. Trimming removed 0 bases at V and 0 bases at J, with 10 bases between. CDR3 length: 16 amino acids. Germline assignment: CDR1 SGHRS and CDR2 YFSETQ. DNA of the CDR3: TGCGCCAGCAGCTTGGATCACCTGAGCTCCTACAATGAGCAGTTCTTC. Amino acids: CASSLDHLSSYNEQFF.

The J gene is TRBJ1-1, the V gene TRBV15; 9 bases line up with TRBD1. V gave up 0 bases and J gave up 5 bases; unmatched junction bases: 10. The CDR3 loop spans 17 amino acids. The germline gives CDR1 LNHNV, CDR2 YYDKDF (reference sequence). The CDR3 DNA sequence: TGTGCCACCAGCAGAGAACCCCTGGGACAGGGAGGGACTGAAGCTTTCTTT. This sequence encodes CATSREPLGQGGTEAFF.

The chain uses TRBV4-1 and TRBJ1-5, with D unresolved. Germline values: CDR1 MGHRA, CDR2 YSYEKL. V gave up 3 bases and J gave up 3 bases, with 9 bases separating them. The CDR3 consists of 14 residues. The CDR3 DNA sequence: TGCGCCAGCAGCCATGACGGAACCAATCAGCCCCAGCATTTT. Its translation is CASSHDGTNQPQHF.

The DNA for the CDR3 is TGCAGCGTTGAAGGACTAGCTTGGGAGCAGTACTTC. Amino acids: CSVEGLAWEQYF. The chain is built from TRBV29-1 and TRBJ2-7; 7 nucleotides line up with TRBD2. This CDR3 has 12 residues. Germline V gene sequence: CDR1 SQVTM, CDR2 ANQGSEA. V lost 1 base to trimming and J lost 7 bases; unmatched junction nucleotides: 4.

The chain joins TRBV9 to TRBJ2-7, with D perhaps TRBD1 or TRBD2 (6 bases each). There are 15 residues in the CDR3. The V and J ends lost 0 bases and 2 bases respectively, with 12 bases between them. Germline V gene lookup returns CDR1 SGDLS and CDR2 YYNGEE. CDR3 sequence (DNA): TGTGCCAGCAGCGTAGGGGGGGCTCCACCCTACGAGCAGTACTTC. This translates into CASSVGGAPPYEQYF. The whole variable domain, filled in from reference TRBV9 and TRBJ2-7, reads DSGVTQTPKHLITATGQRVTLRCSPRSGDLSVYWYQQSLDQGLQFLIQYYNGEERAKGNILERFSAQQFPDLHSELNLSSLELGDSALYFCASSVGGAPPYEQYFGPGTRLTVT.

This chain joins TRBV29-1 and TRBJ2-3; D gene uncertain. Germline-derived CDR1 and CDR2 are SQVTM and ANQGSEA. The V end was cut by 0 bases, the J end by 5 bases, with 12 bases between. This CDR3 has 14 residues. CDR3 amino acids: CSVEEGLYGDTQYF. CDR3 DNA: TGCAGCGTTGAAGAGGGTCTGTACGGAGATACGCAGTATTTT.

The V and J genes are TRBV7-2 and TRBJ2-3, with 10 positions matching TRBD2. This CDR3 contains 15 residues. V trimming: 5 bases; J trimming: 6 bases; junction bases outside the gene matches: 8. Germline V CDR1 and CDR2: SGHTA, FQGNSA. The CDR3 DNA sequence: TGTGCCAGCAGCCACACCGGACTAGCGGCGGATACGCAGTATTTT. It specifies CASSHTGLAADTQYF.

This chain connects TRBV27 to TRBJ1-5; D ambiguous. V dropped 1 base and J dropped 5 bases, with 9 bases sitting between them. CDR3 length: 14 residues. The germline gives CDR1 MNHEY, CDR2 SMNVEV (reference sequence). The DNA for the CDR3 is TGTGCCAGCAGTTTATACGGTGGCGATCAGCCCCAGCATTTT. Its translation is CASSLYGGDQPQHF.

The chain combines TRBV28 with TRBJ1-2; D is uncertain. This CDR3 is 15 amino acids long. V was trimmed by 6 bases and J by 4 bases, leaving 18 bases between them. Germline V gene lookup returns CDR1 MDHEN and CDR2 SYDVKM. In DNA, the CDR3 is TGTGCCAGCAGCCTCCTCCCTCCCGACACCTATGGCTACACCTTC. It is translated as CASSLLPPDTYGYTF.

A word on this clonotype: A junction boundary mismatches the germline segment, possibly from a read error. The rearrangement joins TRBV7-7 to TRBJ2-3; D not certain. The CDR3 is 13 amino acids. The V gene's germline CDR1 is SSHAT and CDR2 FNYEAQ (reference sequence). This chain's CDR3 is CASSKTLPDTQYF. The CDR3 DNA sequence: TGTGCTAGCAGCAAGACTCTCCCAGATACGCAGTATTTT.

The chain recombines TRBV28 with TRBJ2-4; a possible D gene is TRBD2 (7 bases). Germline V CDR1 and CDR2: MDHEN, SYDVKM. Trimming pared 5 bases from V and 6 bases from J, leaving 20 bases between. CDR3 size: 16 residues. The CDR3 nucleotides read TGTGCCAGCAGTCTTCTATCACCAAGGGGGGGAAACATTCAGTACTTC. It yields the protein CASSLLSPRGGNIQYF.

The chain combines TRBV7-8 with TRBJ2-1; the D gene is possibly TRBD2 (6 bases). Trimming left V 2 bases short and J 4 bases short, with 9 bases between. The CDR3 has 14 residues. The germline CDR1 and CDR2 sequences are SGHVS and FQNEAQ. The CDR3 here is CASSLSGRYNEQFF. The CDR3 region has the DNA TGTGCCAGCAGCTTAAGTGGGAGGTACAATGAGCAGTTCTTC.

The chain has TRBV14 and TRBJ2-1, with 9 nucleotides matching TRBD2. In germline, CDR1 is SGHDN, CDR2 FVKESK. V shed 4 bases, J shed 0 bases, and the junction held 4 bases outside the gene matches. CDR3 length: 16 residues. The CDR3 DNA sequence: TGTGCCAGCAGCCTTCTAGCGGGAATCTCCTACAATGAGCAGTTCTTC. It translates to CASSLLAGISYNEQFF.

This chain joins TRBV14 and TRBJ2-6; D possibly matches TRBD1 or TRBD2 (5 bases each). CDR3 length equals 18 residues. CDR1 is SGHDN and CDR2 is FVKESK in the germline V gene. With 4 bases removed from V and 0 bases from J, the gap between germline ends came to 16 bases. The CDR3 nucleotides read TGTGCCAGCAGCCTCTGGGGGACGGTCAGCTCTGGGGCCAACGTCCTGACTTTC. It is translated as CASSLWGTVSSGANVLTF.

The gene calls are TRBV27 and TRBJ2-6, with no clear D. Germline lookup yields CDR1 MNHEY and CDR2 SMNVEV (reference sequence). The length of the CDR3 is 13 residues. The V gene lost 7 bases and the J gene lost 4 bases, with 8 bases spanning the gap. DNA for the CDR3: TGTGCCAGCACCCGGAGCGGGGCCAACGTCCTGACTTTC. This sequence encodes CASTRSGANVLTF.

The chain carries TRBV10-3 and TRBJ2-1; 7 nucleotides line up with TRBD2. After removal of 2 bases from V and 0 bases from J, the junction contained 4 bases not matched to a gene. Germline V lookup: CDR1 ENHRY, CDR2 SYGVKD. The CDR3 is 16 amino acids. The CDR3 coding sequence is TGTGCCATCAGTGAGACTAGCGATAGCTCCTACAATGAGCAGTTCTTC. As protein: CAISETSDSSYNEQFF.

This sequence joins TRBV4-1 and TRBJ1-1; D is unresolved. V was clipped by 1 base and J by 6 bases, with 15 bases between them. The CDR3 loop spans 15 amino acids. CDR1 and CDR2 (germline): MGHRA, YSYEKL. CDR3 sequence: CASSQASDLPAEAFF. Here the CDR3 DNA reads TGCGCCAGCAGCCAAGCTTCGGACCTCCCCGCTGAAGCTTTCTTT.

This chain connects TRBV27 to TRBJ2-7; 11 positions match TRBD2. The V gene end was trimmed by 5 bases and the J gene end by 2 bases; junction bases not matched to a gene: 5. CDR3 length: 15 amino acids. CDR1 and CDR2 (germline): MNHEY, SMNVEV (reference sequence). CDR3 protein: CASSARTSGPYEQYF. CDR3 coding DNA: TGTGCCAGCAGTGCCCGGACTAGCGGGCCCTACGAGCAGTACTTC.

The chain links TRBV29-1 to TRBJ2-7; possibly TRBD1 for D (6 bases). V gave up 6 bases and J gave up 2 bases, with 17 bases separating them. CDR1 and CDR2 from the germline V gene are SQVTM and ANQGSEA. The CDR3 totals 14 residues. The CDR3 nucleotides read TGCAGCGTCGAACCTGCGGCAGGGGCCTACGAGCAGTACTTC. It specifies CSVEPAAGAYEQYF.

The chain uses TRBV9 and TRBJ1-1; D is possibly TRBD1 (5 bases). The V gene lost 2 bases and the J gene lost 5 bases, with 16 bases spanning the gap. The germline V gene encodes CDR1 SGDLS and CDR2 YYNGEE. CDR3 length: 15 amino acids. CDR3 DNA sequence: TGTGCCAGCAGCGTGGAGGGAGGGGAGGGGACTGAAGCTTTCTTT. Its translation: CASSVEGGEGTEAFF.

CDR3 amino acids: CSVEWAGRSSGELFF. CDR3 sequence (DNA): TGCAGCGTTGAATGGGCAGGGAGGTCATCGGGGGAGCTGTTTTTT. The rearrangement uses TRBV29-1 and TRBJ2-2; D might be TRBD2 (6 bases). Germline assignment: CDR1 SQVTM and CDR2 ANQGSEA. V was pared by 2 bases and J by 8 bases, with 18 bases between. This CDR3 is 15 amino acids long.

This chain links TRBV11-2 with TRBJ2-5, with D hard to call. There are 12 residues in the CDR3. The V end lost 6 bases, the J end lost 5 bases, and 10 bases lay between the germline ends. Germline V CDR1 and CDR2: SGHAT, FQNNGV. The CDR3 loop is CASSFHRETQYF. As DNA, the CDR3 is TGTGCCAGCAGTTTTCATCGGGAGACCCAGTACTTC.

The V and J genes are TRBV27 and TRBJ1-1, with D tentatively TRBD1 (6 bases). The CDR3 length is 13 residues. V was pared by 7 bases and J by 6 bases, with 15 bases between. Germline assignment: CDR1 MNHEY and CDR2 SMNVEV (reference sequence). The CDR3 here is CASNPGAGPEAFF. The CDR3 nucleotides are TGTGCCAGCAATCCGGGGGCGGGCCCTGAAGCTTTCTTT.

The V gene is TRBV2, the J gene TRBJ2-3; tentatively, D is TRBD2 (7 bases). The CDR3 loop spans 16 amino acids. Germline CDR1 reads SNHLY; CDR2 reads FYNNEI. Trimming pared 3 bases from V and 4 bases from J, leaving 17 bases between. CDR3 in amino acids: CASSDRGAVVADTQYF. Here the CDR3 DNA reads TGTGCCAGCAGTGATCGGGGGGCGGTAGTAGCAGATACGCAGTATTTT.